This T cell receptor beta chain was captured in a study of vaccination and CD4 T cells after COVID-19. Study in general: Sampling after COVID took place at a median of around 110 days (range 35 to 161) following diagnosis. Cells were stimulated with overlapping spike peptide pools from SARS-CoV-2, HCoV-NL63, HCoV-OC43 and HCoV-229E.

As to treatment: approximately 11-day PBMC culture with coronavirus spike peptide pools or control peptides (ViraFEST assay). The Oncomine TCR Beta short-read assay sequenced DNA from cultured CD4+ T cells. TCRdb processed the PCR reads anew with MiXCR; each CDR3 protein has one entry. The sample has 15,000 or so distinct CDR3 sequences; around 70% are singletons. The V end lost 3 bases, the J end lost 1 base, and 9 bases lay between the germline ends. The CDR3 has 13 residues. Germline CDR1 is SQVTM and CDR2 is ANQGSEA. Concerning this clonotype itself: Its matching antigen is unknown.

The chain employs TRBV29-1 and TRBJ1-1; D is undetermined. The clonotype originates from a human donor who had recovered from COVID-19. Sequencing was carried out using CD4+ T cells from blood, cultured in vitro. CDR3 sequence reads: CSVERARNTEAFF. CDR3 coding DNA: TGCAGCGTTGAGAGGGCTAGGAACACTGAAGCTTTCTTT.